This T cell receptor (beta chain) is from a study of PD-L1 blockade in urothelial cancer. About the research overall: Specimens of blood held a median count of 141,255 T cells.

Method: immunoSEQ multiplex PCR; TCRdb's copy keeps in-frame clones and lacks some. Of 50,000 to 55,000 clones listed, around 79% are singletons. As for time point: pretreatment peripheral blood. Patients were living with locally advanced or metastatic urothelial carcinoma. This CDR3 has 16 residues. Germline CDR1 is MGHRA and CDR2 is YSYEKL. The ends lost 4 bases at V and 10 bases at J; junction bases unmatched: 11. Specimen: PBMCs, collected around atezolizumab (anti-PD-L1) treatment. The V gene is TRBV4-1, the J gene TRBJ2-1, with TRBD2 identical over 12 bases. The receptor was isolated from a man aged 65 to 85 with urothelial cancer. The CDR3 loop is CASSPLLAGGFSEQFF. Here the CDR3 DNA reads TGCGCCAGCAGCCCTTTGCTAGCGGGAGGGTTCAGCGAGCAGTTCTTC.